Shown below are 22 T cell receptor beta chains from a single sample sequenced in a study of identical twins (dated by TCRdb to the mid-2010s). The library came from 5' RACE. For sequencing, an Illumina HiSeq 2000 was employed. In-frame beta chains were kept once TCRdb had trimmed the public reads at Q25 with fastp and called clones with MiXCR. Under each unique CDR3 protein, matching rows form one entry showing the most common genes and DNA. The sample table holds about 240,000 distinct CDR3 sequences, of which 6% to 8.5% were seen once. The ten top clones hold over 5% of the sample. These sequences were also reported in another study, on yellow fever vaccine responses in identical twins.

The sequenced sample consisted of CD8+ T cells sorted from blood. These receptor sequences come from a young woman in good health.

The gene calls are TRBV4-2 and TRBJ2-7; no definite D call. V lost 4 bases and J 5 bases, leaving 18 bases between the germline ends. Germline CDR1 and CDR2: LGHNA and YNFKEQ. CDR3 size: 15 residues. The CDR3 bases are TGTGCCAGCAGCCGAGTCGTTGGGGTCCTCAACGAGCAGTACGTC. Translation: CASSRVVGVLNEQYV.

This chain connects TRBV7-2 to TRBJ2-5, with D unresolved. The V end lost 4 bases, the J end lost 3 bases, and 18 bases lay between the germline ends. The CDR3 has 16 residues. CDR1 and CDR2 from the germline V gene are SGHTA and FQGNSA. CDR3: CASSSLLVEGKETQYF. CDR3 bases: TGTGCCAGCAGCTCGCTACTTGTCGAAGGCAAAGAGACCCAGTACTTC.

V gene TRBV9 combines with J gene TRBJ2-1, with TRBD2 matching over 9 bases. This CDR3 is 14 amino acids long. The ends lost 7 bases at V and 3 bases at J; junction bases unmatched: 5. In germline, CDR1 is SGDLS, CDR2 YYNGEE. The CDR3 region has the DNA TGTGCCAGCGCGGGACTAGCCGGCTACAATGAGCAGTTCTTC. It is translated as CASAGLAGYNEQFF.

This clonotype was counted at least ten times. CDR3 in amino acids: CASSRTGGSSPLHF. The CDR3 DNA is TGTGCCAGCAGCCGGACAGGGGGTTCTTCACCCCTCCACTTT. The V gene is TRBV7-9, the J gene TRBJ1-6; 10 bases agree with TRBD1. Germline V CDR1 and CDR2: SEHNR, FQNEAQ (reference sequence). The CDR3 runs 14 residues. V was clipped by 5 bases and J by 9 bases; unmatched bases: 4.

This clonotype was seen a few times. The chain links TRBV15 to TRBJ1-4; 7 nucleotides align to TRBD1. Losses at the gene ends were 3 bases for V and 3 bases for J; bases not matched to a gene: 4. The CDR3 extends over 15 amino acids. Per the germline V gene, CDR1 is LNHNV and CDR2 is YYDKDF (reference sequence). In nucleotides, the CDR3 is TGTGCCACCAGCAGTGAGGGGGCGTCTAATGAAAAACTGTTTTTT. Protein: CATSSEGASNEKLFF. The full variable domain, its missing parts supplied by reference TRBV15 and TRBJ1-4, is DAMVIQNPRYQVTQFGKPVTLSCSQTLNHNVMYWYQQKSSQAPKLLFHYYDKDFNNEADTPDNFQSRRPNTSFCFLDIRSPGLGDTAMYLCATSSEGASNEKLFFGSGTQLSVL.

The chain has TRBV5-6 and TRBJ2-3, with D uncertain. This CDR3 region has 14 residues. V lost 1 base and J lost 8, with 14 bases in between. Germline V CDR1 and CDR2: SGHDT, YYEEEE. The CDR3, as DNA: TGTGCCAGCAGCTTGAGAGGTAGTCACCCTACGCAGTATTTT. Amino acid sequence: CASSLRGSHPTQYF.

The chain couples TRBV7-6 to TRBJ2-1, with TRBD2 identical over 14 bases. The V gene end was trimmed by 3 bases and the J gene end by 5 bases; junction bases not matched to a gene: 6. Germline assignment: CDR1 SGHVS and CDR2 FNYEAQ. This CDR3 is built from 17 residues. The CDR3 protein is CASSFGTSGSTNNEQFF. In DNA, the CDR3 is TGTGCCAGCAGCTTTGGGACTAGCGGGAGCACAAACAATGAGCAGTTCTTC.

This clonotype showed up many times. The genes are TRBV4-1 and TRBJ2-2; D is possibly TRBD1 (6 bases). With 0 bases removed from V and 0 bases from J, the gap between germline ends came to 11 bases. CDR1 and CDR2 from the germline V gene are MGHRA and YSYEKL. The CDR3 loop spans 17 amino acids. CDR3 region: CASSQDRAGANTGELFF. CDR3 nucleotide sequence: TGCGCCAGCAGCCAAGATCGCGCAGGGGCGAACACCGGGGAGCTGTTTTTT.

This clonotype was recorded at least ten times. A much larger clone lies a single base off, so this may be a read error. V and J are TRBV28 and TRBJ2-1; D tentatively fits TRBD1 or TRBD2 (5 bases each). The V gene's germline CDR1 is MDHEN and CDR2 SYDVKM. The CDR3 loop spans 12 amino acids. The V end lost 3 bases, the J end lost 7 bases, and 7 bases lay between the germline ends. The CDR3 protein is CASSFWGNEQFF. CDR3 DNA: TGTGCCAGCAGTTTTTGGGGGAATGAGCAGTTCTTC.

Here the CDR3 DNA reads TGTGCCAGCAGCTGGTCGGAGGAGAGGGATGAAAAACTGTTTTTT. This translates into CASSWSEERDEKLFF. V usage is TRBV7-9 and J usage is TRBJ1-4; D ambiguous. The V end was cut by 4 bases, the J end by 6 bases, with 15 bases between. This CDR3 comprises 15 residues. Germline V gene lookup returns CDR1 SEHNR and CDR2 FQNEAQ (reference sequence).

The table lists this clonotype with many counts. V gene TRBV12-3 or TRBV12-4 combines with J gene TRBJ2-1; 9 bases map to TRBD1. This CDR3 has 16 residues. With V trimmed by 5 bases and J by 4 bases, 9 bases remained unmatched. CDR3 in DNA: TGTGCCAGCAGTCCCCCGACAGGGGGGCTTTACAATGAGCAGTTCTTC. The encoded protein is CASSPPTGGLYNEQFF.

This clonotype was seen at least ten times. The chain couples TRBV29-1 to TRBJ1-2, with D perhaps matching TRBD1 (6 bases). V was trimmed by 7 bases and J by 2 bases, leaving 17 bases between them. In germline, CDR1 is SQVTM, CDR2 ANQGSEA. The CDR3 is 14 residues long. The CDR3 sequence is CSAETGRPNYGYTF. The CDR3 DNA sequence: TGCAGCGCCGAGACAGGTCGCCCCAACTATGGCTACACCTTC.

The J gene is TRBJ2-5, the V gene TRBV4-1; 7 nucleotides line up with TRBD1. The germline gives CDR1 MGHRA, CDR2 YSYEKL. The junction had 5 bases not matched to a gene; V was cut back by 1 base and J by 3 bases. CDR3 size: 15 residues. The CDR3 is CASSQAQGSKETQYF. The CDR3 region has the DNA TGCGCCAGCAGCCAAGCACAGGGGAGTAAAGAGACCCAGTACTTC.

In this sample, this clonotype turned up many times. The chain combines TRBV12-3 or TRBV12-4 with TRBJ2-7; TRBD2 agrees at 9 bases. V shed 5 bases and J 0 bases; nucleotides not matched to a gene: 8. CDR3 length: 16 residues. The chain's CDR3 is CASSASWTSVSYEQYF. CDR3 in DNA: TGTGCCAGCAGTGCTTCTTGGACTAGCGTCTCCTACGAGCAGTACTTC.

The CDR3 region has the DNA TGTGCCAGCAGCTCTGTAGGACTTGAAGCTTTCTTT. Residues: CASSSVGLEAFF. The J gene is TRBJ1-1, the V gene TRBV5-6; D is ambiguous. CDR1 is SGHDT, CDR2 YYEEEE, per germline. V was cut by 3 bases and J by 7 bases, with 10 bases left in between. The CDR3 contains 12 residues.

This clonotype is a singleton in its sample. The chain is built from TRBV25-1 and TRBJ2-1, with D hard to call. Germline V CDR1 and CDR2: MGHDK, SYGVNS. The V end was cut by 7 bases, the J end by 3 bases, with 10 bases between. The CDR3 totals 13 residues. As DNA, the CDR3 is TGTGCCAGCAATTCCGGCCTCTACAATGAGCAGTTCTTC. Its translation: CASNSGLYNEQFF.

This clonotype was observed a few times. The V call is TRBV5-6, the J call TRBJ2-1; 8 nucleotides agree with TRBD2. CDR1 SGHDT and CDR2 YYEEEE come from the germline V gene. J lost 4 bases, V lost 0 bases, and 6 bases had no gene match. This CDR3 contains 16 residues. The DNA for the CDR3 is TGTGCCAGCAGCTTGGCGGTAGCGGGACGGTACAATGAGCAGTTCTTC. Its protein product is CASSLAVAGRYNEQFF.

This clonotype was seen more than once but under ten times. The chain links TRBV5-5 to TRBJ1-1; tentative D call: TRBD1 (5 bases). This CDR3 is 14 amino acids long. V was shortened by 0 bases and J by 1 base, with 7 bases between the two germline ends. Germline CDR1 SGHKS, CDR2 YYEKEE (reference sequence). In nucleotides, the CDR3 is TGTGCCAGCAGCTTGGTTGGGGGGAACACTGAAGCTTTCTTT. It specifies CASSLVGGNTEAFF. Based on the CDR3 plus reference TRBV5-5 and TRBJ1-1, the full variable domain is DAGVTQSPTHLIKTRGQQVTLRCSPISGHKSVSWYQQVLGQGPQFIFQYYEKEERGRGNFPDRFSARQFPNYSSELNVNALLLGDSALYLCASSLVGGNTEAFFGQGTRLTVV.

The sample holds a few counts of this clonotype. J is TRBJ2-3 and V is TRBV6-5; 14 bases fit TRBD2. V dropped 0 bases and J dropped 3; count of bases not matched to a gene: 5. Looked up from germline, CDR1 is MNHEY and CDR2 is SVGAGI. The CDR3 has 18 residues. DNA for the CDR3: TGTGCCAGCAGTTACTCCGGGACTAGCGGGAGTGGGACAGATACGCAGTATTTT. Encoded protein: CASSYSGTSGSGTDTQYF.

The table lists this clonotype with many counts. The chain is built from TRBV4-2 and TRBJ2-1; 8 nucleotides line up with TRBD2. The germline V gene has CDR1 LGHNA and CDR2 YNFKEQ. The CDR3 is 16 residues long. The junction had 8 bases not matched to a gene; V was cut back by 0 bases and J by 7 bases. In nucleotides, the CDR3 is TGTGCCAGCAGCCAAGATAGCAGCGGGAGAGGTAATGAGCAGTTCTTC. It yields the protein CASSQDSSGRGNEQFF.

The CDR3 DNA sequence: TGTGCCAGCAGTATGGGGACAGGGGATACCGGGGAGCTGTTTTTT. Translated, it gives CASSMGTGDTGELFF. The chain couples TRBV12-3 or TRBV12-4 to TRBJ2-2; 10 bases agree with TRBD1. The CDR3 has 15 residues. Trimming took 5 bases from V and 5 from J; bases not matched to a gene: 5.

This clonotype has a count of ten or more. This chain uses TRBV3-1 with TRBJ2-5; D gene uncertain. V shed 1 base and J shed 1 base, with 7 bases lying between them. The germline V gene encodes CDR1 LGHDT and CDR2 YNNKEL (reference sequence). The CDR3 loop spans 14 amino acids. CDR3 sequence (DNA): TGTGCCAGCAGCCAAGTGCGGCCCCAAGAGACCCAGTACTTC. The encoded protein is CASSQVRPQETQYF.